Only one count was recorded for the clone carrying this T cell receptor beta chain. These data are taken from a study of shared clonotypes between healthy human individuals. Background on the study: Serving as donors were a couple of women and a few men, whose ages spanned 18 to 49.

TCRdb's table, derived via immunoSEQ multiplex PCR, lists solely in-frame clones and lacks some. The profile shows about 520,000 clones, around four fifths of them singletons. The CDR3 runs to 15 residues. The V gene end was trimmed by 1 base and the J gene end by 1 base; junction bases not matched to a gene: 4. CDR1 and CDR2 from the germline V gene are SEHNR and FQNEAQ (reference sequence). The chain combines TRBV7-9 with TRBJ2-7; TRBD2 aligns across 7 bases. The sample comprised PBMCs. The source is a woman aged 40 to 50 in good health. Some clones in this sample may be carry-over from other donors' samples. CDR3 residues: CASSLGTSASYEQYF. CDR3 nucleotides: TGTGCCAGCAGCTTAGGAACTAGCGCTTCCTACGAGCAGTACTTC.